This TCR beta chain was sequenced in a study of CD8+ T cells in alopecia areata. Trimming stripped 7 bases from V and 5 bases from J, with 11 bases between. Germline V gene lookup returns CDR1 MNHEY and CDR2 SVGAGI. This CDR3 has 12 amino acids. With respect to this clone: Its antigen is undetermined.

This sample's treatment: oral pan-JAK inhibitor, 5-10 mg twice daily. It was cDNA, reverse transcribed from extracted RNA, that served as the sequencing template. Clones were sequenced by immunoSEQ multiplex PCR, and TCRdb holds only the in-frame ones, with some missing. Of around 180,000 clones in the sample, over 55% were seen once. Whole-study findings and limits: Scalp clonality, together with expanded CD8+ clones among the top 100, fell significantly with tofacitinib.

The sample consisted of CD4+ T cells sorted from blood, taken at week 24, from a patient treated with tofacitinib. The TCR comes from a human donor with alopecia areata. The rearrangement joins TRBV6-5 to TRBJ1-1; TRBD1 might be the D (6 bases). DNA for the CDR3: TGTGCCAGCAAACAGGGTAGAACTGAAGCTTTCTTT. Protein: CASKQGRTEAFF.